Below, 17 T cell receptor beta chains from the same sample are listed, as sequenced in a study of blood T cell repertoires in COVID-19. Clones were read by immunoSEQ multiplex PCR, and TCRdb kept only the in-frame ones, dropping some. The top ten hold roughly 1.9% of the sample, which has about 480,000 clones, roughly 85% seen once. The sequencing sample was made of PBMCs or T cells enriched from blood (not recorded which). These receptors were collected from a woman aged 18-30 years with acute COVID-19.

This chain connects TRBV3-1 (or the pseudogene TRBV3-2) to TRBJ2-2; no clear D. There are 15 residues in the CDR3. In germline, CDR1 is LGHDT, CDR2 YNNKEL (reference sequence). V lost 3 bases and J lost 4, with 12 bases in between. The CDR3 DNA sequence: TGTGCCAGCAGCCATCCAGGCTTCTCCACCGGGGAGCTGTTTTTT. Protein sequence: CASSHPGFSTGELFF.

The V gene is TRBV28, the J gene TRBJ1-5; D unresolved. V shed 2 bases and J shed 9 bases, with 14 bases lying between them. The CDR3 is made up of 14 amino acids. CDR1 and CDR2 (germline): MDHEN, SYDVKM. This CDR3 reads CASSLGPDPRPQHF. The CDR3 DNA reads TGTGCCAGCAGTTTAGGGCCCGACCCGCGGCCCCAGCATTTT.

Here the CDR3 DNA reads TGTGCCAGCAGCCGAGGTGGGACAGGGGCTAGAGAGCAGTACTTC. This encodes CASSRGGTGAREQYF. The V gene is TRBV6-5, the J gene TRBJ2-7, with 10 positions matching TRBD1. The CDR3 runs to 15 residues. Germline trimming cut 6 bases from V and 7 bases from J; bases unmatched to any gene: 12. Germline V lookup: CDR1 MNHEY, CDR2 SVGAGI.

The rearrangement links TRBV3-1 (or the pseudogene TRBV3-2) to TRBJ1-2; 10 bases align to TRBD1. The germline V gene encodes CDR1 LGHDT and CDR2 YNNKEL (reference sequence). V was pared by 1 base and J by 6 bases, with 11 bases of the junction left unmatched. CDR3 length equals 17 residues. Here the CDR3 reads CASSQVGRDRGLHGYTF. CDR3 DNA: TGTGCCAGCAGCCAAGTGGGCAGGGACAGGGGTCTTCATGGCTACACCTTC.

The J gene is TRBJ2-7, the V gene TRBV7-6; 7 bases are shared with TRBD1. CDR1 is SGHVS, CDR2 FNYEAQ, per germline. This CDR3 region has 17 residues. Losses at the gene ends were 2 bases for V and 0 bases for J; bases not matched to a gene: 10. The CDR3 DNA sequence: TGTGCCAGCAGCTTATCTCTAGCCCGGGACAGCTCCTACGAGCAGTACTTC. This encodes CASSLSLARDSSYEQYF.

This clone has just a few counts. This chain connects TRBV9 to TRBJ1-1, with TRBD1 as a possible D gene (5 bases). V lost 0 bases and J lost 6, with 12 bases in between. Germline lookup yields CDR1 SGDLS and CDR2 YYNGEE. This CDR3 has 14 residues. The CDR3 region is CASSVAGRGPEAFF. The CDR3 DNA reads TGTGCCAGCAGCGTAGCTGGGCGGGGCCCTGAAGCTTTCTTT.

This chain connects TRBV19 to TRBJ1-1; possible D gene TRBD1, 6 bases. Germline V gene sequence: CDR1 LNHDA, CDR2 SQIVND (reference sequence). Trimming pared 4 bases from V and 6 bases from J, leaving 12 bases between. This CDR3 comprises 13 residues. CDR3 in amino acids: CASSTGQLPEAFF. The CDR3 DNA follows: TGTGCCAGTAGTACAGGACAGCTCCCTGAAGCTTTCTTT.

The CDR3: CASSSLIGYTF. CDR3 bases: TGTGCCAGCAGTTCCTTAATTGGCTACACCTTC. The chain couples TRBV12-3 or TRBV12-4 to TRBJ1-2; D unresolved. This CDR3 spans 11 amino acids. V gave up 4 bases and J gave up 7 bases, with 7 bases separating them.

J is TRBJ1-3 and V is TRBV27; possibly TRBD1 for D (5 bases). V was pared by 5 bases and J by 4 bases, with 9 bases between. The CDR3 has 13 residues. CDR1 is MNHEY and CDR2 is SMNVEV in the germline V gene (reference sequence). CDR3 sequence reads: CASSPGLGNTIYF. The CDR3 nucleotides are TGTGCCAGCAGTCCAGGGTTAGGAAACACCATATATTTT.

This clone was picked up one time. The chain combines TRBV5-6 with TRBJ2-7; 12 nucleotides align to TRBD1. J gave up 7 bases and V 4 bases, and 9 bases lay outside the gene matches. This CDR3 has 15 amino acids. Germline-derived CDR1 and CDR2 are SGHDT and YYEEEE. For the CDR3, the DNA is TGTGCCAGCAGCAACCCCGGGACAGGGGGCTGGGAGCAGTACTTC. It yields the protein CASSNPGTGGWEQYF. The entire variable domain, with the rest obtained from reference TRBV5-6 and TRBJ2-7, is as follows: DAGVTQSPTHLIKTRGQQVTLRCSPKSGHDTVSWYQQALGQGPQFIFQYYEEEERQRGNFPDRFSGHQFPNYSSELNVNALLLGDSALYLCASSNPGTGGWEQYFGPGTRLTVT.

This rearrangement joins TRBV11-2 to TRBJ2-7; 7 bases match TRBD1. V shed 4 bases, J shed 2 bases, and the junction held 8 bases outside the gene matches. CDR3 length: 15 residues. Germline V gene data show CDR1 as SGHAT and CDR2 as FQNNGV. The CDR3: CASSSQTGSTYEQYF. DNA of the CDR3: TGTGCCAGCAGCTCCCAGACAGGGTCGACCTACGAGCAGTACTTC.

A note on this clone: Possible read error: a much larger clone is one base away. The chain couples TRBV27 to TRBJ1-6; D is ambiguous. V lost 3 bases, J lost 1 base, and 4 bases lay in between. The germline V gene has CDR1 MNHEY and CDR2 SMNVEV (reference sequence). The CDR3 contains 14 residues. The CDR3 sequence is CASSFRSYNSPLHF. The CDR3 DNA follows: TGTGCCAGCAGTTTCAGGTCCTATAATTCACCCCTCCACTTT.

The CDR3 loop is CSVFRGPETQYF. The CDR3 coding sequence is TGCAGCGTTTTCAGGGGACCGGAGACCCAGTACTTC. This chain uses TRBV29-1 with TRBJ2-5; D is perhaps TRBD1 (6 bases). The germline V and J ends were trimmed by 5 bases and 5 bases, with 12 bases remaining between them. Germline-derived CDR1 and CDR2 are SQVTM and ANQGSEA. CDR3 size: 12 residues.

This rearrangement joins TRBV3-1 (or the pseudogene TRBV3-2) to TRBJ1-2; 7 bases match TRBD1. The CDR3 is made up of 12 amino acids. Germline V gene sequence: CDR1 LGHDT, CDR2 YNNKEL (reference sequence). The J segment lost 5 bases and the V segment lost 3 bases, leaving 0 bases of the junction unmatched. In DNA form, the CDR3 reads TGTGCCAGCAGCCACAGGGGGTATGGCTACACCTTC. It translates to CASSHRGYGYTF.

The chain uses TRBV6-2 or TRBV6-3 and TRBJ2-7, with 10 positions matching TRBD2. Germline CDR1 and CDR2: MNHEY and SVGEGT. V was pared by 6 bases and J by 2 bases, with 10 bases of the junction left unmatched. The CDR3 has 16 amino acids. The CDR3 coding sequence is TGTGCCAGCAGCCGAACAAGCGGGAGGGCCCCCTACGAGCAGTACTTC. It encodes CASSRTSGRAPYEQYF.

This rearrangement joins TRBV7-2 to TRBJ2-3, with 11 bases matching TRBD2. J was trimmed by 5 bases and V by 1 base; bases with no gene match: 5. Germline V CDR1 and CDR2: SGHTA, FQGNSA. This CDR3 comprises 16 residues. The CDR3 nucleotides read TGTGCCAGCAGCTTAGTAGCGGGGGGGCTTCAAGATACGCAGTATTTT. Translated: CASSLVAGGLQDTQYF.

This sequence joins TRBV5-6 and TRBJ1-4; 8 positions match TRBD1. V was pared by 4 bases and J by 7 bases, with 9 bases of the junction left unmatched. Germline loops: CDR1 SGHDT, CDR2 YYEEEE. CDR3 length: 15 amino acids. CDR3 protein: CASSVKTGAFEKLFF. The CDR3 coding sequence is TGTGCCAGCAGCGTTAAGACAGGGGCTTTTGAAAAACTGTTTTTT. Filled out from reference TRBV5-6 and TRBJ1-4, the complete variable domain reads DAGVTQSPTHLIKTRGQQVTLRCSPKSGHDTVSWYQQALGQGPQFIFQYYEEEERQRGNFPDRFSGHQFPNYSSELNVNALLLGDSALYLCASSVKTGAFEKLFFGSGTQLSVL.